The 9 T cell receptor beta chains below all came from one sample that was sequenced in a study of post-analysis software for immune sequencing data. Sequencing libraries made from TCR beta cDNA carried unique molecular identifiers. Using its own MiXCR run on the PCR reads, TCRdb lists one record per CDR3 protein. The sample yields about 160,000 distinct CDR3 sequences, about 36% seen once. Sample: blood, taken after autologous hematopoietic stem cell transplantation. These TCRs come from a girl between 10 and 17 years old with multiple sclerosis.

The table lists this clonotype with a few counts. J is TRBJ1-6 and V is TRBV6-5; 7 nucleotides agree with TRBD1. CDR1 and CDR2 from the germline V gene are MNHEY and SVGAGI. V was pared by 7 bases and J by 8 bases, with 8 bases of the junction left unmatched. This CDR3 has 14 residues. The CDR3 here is CASTRGTRDSPLHF. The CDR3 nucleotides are TGTGCCAGCACCAGGGGGACACGGGATTCACCCCTCCACTTT.

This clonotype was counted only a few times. This chain's CDR3 is CATSLTGAPETQYF. Here the CDR3 DNA reads TGTGCCACCAGCCTTACGGGAGCCCCGGAGACCCAGTACTTC. The V and J genes are TRBV24-1 and TRBJ2-5, with D perhaps TRBD2 (6 bases). The V and J ends lost 7 bases and 5 bases respectively, with 16 bases between them. CDR1 is KGHDR, CDR2 SFDVKD, per germline. The CDR3 extends over 14 amino acids.

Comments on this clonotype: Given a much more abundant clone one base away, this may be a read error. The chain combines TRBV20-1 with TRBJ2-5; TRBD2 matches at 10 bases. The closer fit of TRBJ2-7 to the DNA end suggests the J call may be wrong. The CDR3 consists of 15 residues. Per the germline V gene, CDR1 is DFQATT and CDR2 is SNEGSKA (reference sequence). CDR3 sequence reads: CSARASGREGGEQYF. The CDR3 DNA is TGCAGTGCTCGGGCCAGCGGGAGGGAGGGGGGCGAGCAGTACTTC.

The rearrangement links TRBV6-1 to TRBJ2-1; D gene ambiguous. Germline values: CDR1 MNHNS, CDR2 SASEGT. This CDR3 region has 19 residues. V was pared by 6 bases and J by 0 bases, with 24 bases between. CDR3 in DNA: TGTGCCAGCAGCGACCCCACTCACAAGCTCCCATTCTCCTACAATGAGCAGTTCTTC. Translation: CASSDPTHKLPFSYNEQFF.

The CDR3 DNA sequence: TGTGCCAGCAGCCAAGAATCGGGAGGGCTGGTGGCCCAGCATTTT. Its translation is CASSQESGGLVAQHF. J is TRBJ1-5 and V is TRBV4-2; D remains ambiguous. CDR1 LGHNA and CDR2 YNFKEQ come from the germline V gene. The V gene lost 0 bases and the J gene lost 11 bases, with 17 bases spanning the gap. This CDR3 has 15 amino acids.

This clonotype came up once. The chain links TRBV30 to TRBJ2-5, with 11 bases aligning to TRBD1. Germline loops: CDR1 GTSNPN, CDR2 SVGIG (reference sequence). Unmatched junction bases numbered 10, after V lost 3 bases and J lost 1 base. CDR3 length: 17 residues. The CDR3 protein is CAWSKVFGTGGQETQYF. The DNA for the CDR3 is TGTGCCTGGAGCAAGGTTTTCGGGACAGGGGGCCAAGAGACCCAGTACTTC.

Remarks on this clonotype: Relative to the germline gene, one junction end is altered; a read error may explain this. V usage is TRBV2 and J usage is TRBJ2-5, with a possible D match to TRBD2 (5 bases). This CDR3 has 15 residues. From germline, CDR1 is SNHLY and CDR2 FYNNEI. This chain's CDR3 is CAISDASGGQETQYF. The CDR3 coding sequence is TGTGCCATCAGTGACGCAAGCGGAGGTCAAGAGACCCAGTACTTC.

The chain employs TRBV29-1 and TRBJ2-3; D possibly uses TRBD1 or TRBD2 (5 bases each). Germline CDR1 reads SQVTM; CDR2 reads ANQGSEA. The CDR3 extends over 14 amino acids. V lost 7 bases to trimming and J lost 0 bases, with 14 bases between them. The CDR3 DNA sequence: TGCAGCGCCGGGGACCACGCTAGCACAGATACGCAGTATTTT. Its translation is CSAGDHASTDTQYF.

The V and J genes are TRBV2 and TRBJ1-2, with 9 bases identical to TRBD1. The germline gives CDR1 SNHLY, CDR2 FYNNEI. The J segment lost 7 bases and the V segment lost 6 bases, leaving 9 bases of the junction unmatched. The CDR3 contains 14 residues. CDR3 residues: CASRRDREVGGYTF. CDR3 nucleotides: TGTGCCAGCAGGAGGGACAGGGAAGTTGGTGGCTACACCTTC.